The 15 T cell receptor beta chains below were found in one sample sequenced in a study of blood T cells in healthy people across ages. A J-beta primer mix and a sample-barcoded 5' primer were used in a second PCR of roughly 7 to 12 cycles. Each CDR3 protein gets one entry after TCRdb re-called the 5' RACE reads with MiXCR. Here the sample spans more than 800,000 distinct CDR3 sequences, around 30% being singletons. Material: blood. These receptors were obtained from a woman of 80 years or more in good health.

This clonotype was counted many times. The chain recombines TRBV9 with TRBJ2-5; D perhaps matches TRBD2 (5 bases). The CDR3 covers 14 residues. CDR1 is SGDLS and CDR2 is YYNGEE in the germline V gene. V lost 0 bases to trimming and J lost 1 base, with 7 bases between them. Written as DNA, the CDR3 is TGTGCCAGCAGCGTAGTCGGAGGCCAAGAGACCCAGTACTTC. It encodes CASSVVGGQETQYF.

The chain links TRBV10-3 to TRBJ2-3; 11 bases are a match to TRBD1. V lost 6 bases to trimming and J lost 3 bases; unmatched junction nucleotides: 8. The CDR3 extends over 16 amino acids. The germline V gene encodes CDR1 ENHRY and CDR2 SYGVKD. DNA of the CDR3: TGTGCCATCAGAGGACAGGGGGCTATGGGGACAGATACGCAGTATTTT. The encoded protein is CAIRGQGAMGTDTQYF.

The V call is TRBV30, the J call TRBJ2-7; TRBD1 agrees at 9 bases. Germline CDR1 and CDR2: GTSNPN and SVGIG (reference sequence). The CDR3 is made up of 15 amino acids. V dropped 5 bases and J dropped 5; count of bases not matched to a gene: 13. CDR3 coding DNA: TGTGCCTGGGGGAGAGGGACAGGGTCATCGGACGAGCAGTACTTC. Translation gives CAWGRGTGSSDEQYF.

In its sample, this clonotype was seen many times. This chain joins TRBV5-6 and TRBJ2-1; TRBD1 agrees at 10 bases. Germline V gene lookup returns CDR1 SGHDT and CDR2 YYEEEE. The J segment lost 4 bases and the V segment lost 4 bases, leaving 5 bases of the junction unmatched. The CDR3 is made up of 15 amino acids. The CDR3 sequence: CASSGGTGAYNEQFF. The CDR3 DNA is TGTGCCAGCAGCGGCGGGACAGGGGCTTACAATGAGCAGTTCTTC.

This clonotype has at least ten counts. The V and J genes are TRBV5-1 and TRBJ1-1, with D perhaps TRBD1 (6 bases). The germline V and J ends were trimmed by 0 bases and 1 base, with 13 bases remaining between them. This CDR3 has 16 amino acids. Germline lookup yields CDR1 SGHRS and CDR2 YFSETQ. The DNA of the CDR3 is TGCGCCAGCAGCTTGGCGGGGGCTTCGGGGAACACTGAAGCTTTCTTT. As protein: CASSLAGASGNTEAFF.

The chain recombines TRBV5-5 with TRBJ1-2, with 7 bases that match TRBD1. The germline V gene encodes CDR1 SGHKS and CDR2 YYEKEE (reference sequence). The CDR3 totals 16 residues. The ends lost 4 bases at V and 6 bases at J; junction bases unmatched: 15. CDR3 coding DNA: TGTGCCAGCAGCCGTATGACGGGACAGCCGAACCATGGCTACACCTTC. It encodes CASSRMTGQPNHGYTF. The whole variable domain, remainder taken from reference TRBV5-5 and TRBJ1-2, is DAGVTQSPTHLIKTRGQQVTLRCSPISGHKSVSWYQQVLGQGPQFIFQYYEKEERGRGNFPDRFSARQFPNYSSELNVNALLLGDSALYLCASSRMTGQPNHGYTFGSGTRLTVV.

A word on this clonotype: Germline is not matched at one junction end, which may reflect a read error. The rearrangement joins TRBV25-1 to TRBJ2-1; TRBD1 might be the D (6 bases). CDR1 and CDR2 (germline): MGHDK, SYGVNS. There are 13 residues in the CDR3. The CDR3 protein is CACRIQGNNEQFF. For the CDR3, the DNA is TGTGCCTGCAGGATACAGGGTAACAATGAGCAGTTCTTC.

This clonotype was seen repeatedly, ten times or more. The V gene is TRBV12-3 or TRBV12-4, the J gene TRBJ1-2; D remains unclear. This CDR3 region has 13 residues. The V end was cut by 2 bases, the J end by 8 bases, with 12 bases between. CDR3 sequence: CASSLMGAGGYTF. CDR3 DNA: TGTGCCAGCAGTTTAATGGGCGCGGGCGGCTACACCTTC.

V and J are TRBV7-8 and TRBJ2-5; D remains ambiguous. The CDR3 consists of 12 residues. Per germline, CDR1 SGHVS and CDR2 FQNEAQ. Trimming cost V 1 base and J 11 bases, with 11 bases left between them. In DNA, the CDR3 is TGTGCCAGCAGCTTAGTTGGTAATCCGCAGTACTTC. It encodes CASSLVGNPQYF.

This clonotype occurred many times. This chain joins TRBV4-3 and TRBJ1-6, with a possible D match to TRBD1 (6 bases). Per germline, CDR1 LGHNA and CDR2 YSLEER. CDR3 length: 15 amino acids. Trimming left V 0 bases short and J 9 bases short, with 12 bases between. The CDR3 region is CASSQDHGGGSPLHF. CDR3 sequence (DNA): TGCGCCAGCAGCCAAGATCACGGGGGCGGTTCACCCCTCCACTTT.

The gene calls are TRBV24-1 and TRBJ2-7; TRBD1 aligns across 10 bases. The CDR3 consists of 15 residues. Per germline, CDR1 KGHDR and CDR2 SFDVKD. Germline trimming cut 2 bases from V and 3 bases from J; bases unmatched to any gene: 3. CDR3 protein: CATSDSRTGGYEQYF. CDR3 nucleotide sequence: TGTGCCACCAGTGATTCCCGGACAGGGGGCTACGAGCAGTACTTC.

This clonotype was counted once. A read error may produce the germline difference seen at one junction end. This chain links TRBV12-3 or TRBV12-4 with TRBJ1-1; TRBD1 matches 7 bases. This CDR3 region has 14 residues. In DNA, the CDR3 is TGTGCCAGCAGCCCGACAGGGAGGATCACTGGAGCTTTCTTT. It yields the protein CASSPTGRITGAFF.

The table lists this clonotype with many counts. The J gene is TRBJ2-1, the V gene TRBV4-2; the D is unclear. Trimming left V 1 base short and J 5 bases short, with 12 bases between. This CDR3 is built from 15 residues. Germline-derived CDR1 and CDR2 are LGHNA and YNFKEQ. This chain's CDR3 is CASSQVLARDNEQFF. The CDR3 coding sequence is TGTGCCAGCAGCCAAGTCTTGGCCAGAGACAATGAGCAGTTCTTC.

This clonotype was seen a few times. The chain joins TRBV28 to TRBJ1-5; 10 nucleotides line up with TRBD1. V shed 5 bases, J shed 0 bases, and the junction held 10 bases outside the gene matches. Germline lookup yields CDR1 MDHEN and CDR2 SYDVKM. This CDR3 region has 18 residues. The CDR3 DNA reads as TGTGCCAGCAGTCCCGGGACAGGGGCCCGATTTAGCAATCAGCCCCAGCATTTT. It is translated as CASSPGTGARFSNQPQHF.

This clonotype was found many times. The CDR3 loop reads CSVEARGTADGYYGYTF. The DNA for the CDR3 is TGCAGCGTTGAAGCCAGGGGGACTGCCGATGGCTACTATGGCTACACCTTC. V and J are TRBV29-1 and TRBJ1-2; 7 bases are a match to TRBD1. From germline, CDR1 is SQVTM and CDR2 ANQGSEA. Unmatched junction bases numbered 14, after V lost 1 base and J lost 3 bases. This CDR3 region has 17 residues.